Shown below are 12 T cell receptor beta chains from a single sample sequenced in a study of tumor-infiltrating lymphocytes in localized non-small cell lung cancer. The data were produced by immunoSEQ multiplex PCR, yet TCRdb's version contains in-frame clones alone and is incomplete. This sample carries 12,000 or so clones, 65% to 85% of them seen once, and the ten largest clones take about 12%. Source material: lung tumor tissue. These receptors all stem from a human donor with non-small cell lung cancer.

V and J are TRBV19 and TRBJ1-3; 9 bases map to TRBD1. V dropped 2 bases and J dropped 0; count of bases not matched to a gene: 5. CDR3 length: 17 residues. The V gene's germline CDR1 is LNHDA and CDR2 SQIVND (reference sequence). CDR3 coding DNA: TGTGCCAGTAGTATACGGACAGGGGCTCCCTCTGGAAACACCATATATTTT. Translated, it gives CASSIRTGAPSGNTIYF.

The genes are TRBV5-1 and TRBJ1-1; 11 bases map to TRBD1. The CDR3 totals 14 residues. V dropped 4 bases and J dropped 3; count of bases not matched to a gene: 2. Per the germline V gene, CDR1 is SGHRS and CDR2 is YFSETQ. This CDR3 reads CASSRDRGDTEAFF. Written as DNA, the CDR3 is TGCGCCAGCAGCAGGGACAGGGGGGACACTGAAGCTTTCTTT. The full variable domain, with the rest looked up from reference TRBV5-1 and TRBJ1-1, is KAGVTQTPRYLIKTRGQQVTLSCSPISGHRSVSWYQQTPGQGLQFLFEYFSETQRNKGNFPGRFSGRQFSNSRSEMNVSTLELGDSALYLCASSRDRGDTEAFFGQGTRLTVV.

The rearrangement uses TRBV2 and TRBJ1-6; 7 nucleotides line up with TRBD1. The germline V gene has CDR1 SNHLY and CDR2 FYNNEI. With V trimmed by 7 bases and J by 8 bases, 14 bases remained unmatched. This CDR3 is 16 amino acids long. DNA for the CDR3: TGTGCCAGCAATGGAGCAGGACAGGCTATACATTCACCCCTCCACTTT. This codes for CASNGAGQAIHSPLHF. The whole variable domain, remainder taken from reference TRBV2 and TRBJ1-6, is EPEVTQTPSHQVTQMGQEVILRCVPISNHLYFYWYRQILGQKVEFLVSFYNNEISEKSEIFDDQFSVERPDGSNFTLKIRSTKLEDSAMYFCASNGAGQAIHSPLHFGNGTRLTVT.

By sample share, this clone is medium-sized. Other DNA sequences of this sample code for an identical CDR3. Here the CDR3 DNA reads TGTGCCAGCAGCCAGGGACAGATGAACACTGAAGCTTTCTTT. Its translation: CASSQGQMNTEAFF. This chain links TRBV4-2 with TRBJ1-1; the match to TRBD1 covers 7 bases. The CDR3 extends over 14 amino acids. Germline V gives CDR1 LGHNA, CDR2 YNFKEQ. Unmatched junction bases numbered 1, after V lost 3 bases and J lost 0 bases.

The chain couples TRBV19 to TRBJ1-2; D remains unclear. Trimming pared 5 bases from V and 5 bases from J, leaving 12 bases between. CDR1 and CDR2 from the germline V gene are LNHDA and SQIVND (reference sequence). The CDR3 has 13 residues. The chain's CDR3 is CASSDRGGYGYTF. The CDR3 DNA reads as TGTGCCAGTAGTGACCGAGGAGGTTATGGCTACACCTTC.

The chain joins TRBV7-2 to TRBJ2-7; D is perhaps TRBD1 or TRBD2 (5 bases each). Trimming left V 4 bases short and J 6 bases short, with 7 bases between. CDR3 length equals 11 residues. Germline V gene data show CDR1 as SGHTA and CDR2 as FQGNSA. The CDR3 spells CASSWGIEQYF. In DNA, the CDR3 is TGTGCCAGCAGCTGGGGGATCGAGCAGTACTTC. The variable domain in full, with the rest retrieved from reference TRBV7-2 and TRBJ2-7, is GAGVSQSPSNKVTEKGKDVELRCDPISGHTALYWYRQSLGQGLEFLIYFQGNSAPDKSGLPSDRFSAERTGGSVSTLTIQRTQQEDSAVYLCASSWGIEQYFGPGTRLTVT.

This chain connects TRBV7-2 to TRBJ1-2; D unclear. The CDR3 sequence is 15 residues long. Trimming left V 4 bases short and J 0 bases short, with 12 bases between. The germline V gene has CDR1 SGHTA and CDR2 FQGNSA. This CDR3 is CASSYSFGTNYGYTF. Written as DNA, the CDR3 is TGTGCCAGCAGCTACTCCTTCGGCACTAACTATGGCTACACCTTC.

The count of this clone is one. CDR3 protein: CASSNLDRAEQPQHF. In DNA, the CDR3 is TGTGCCAGTTCGAACCTGGACAGGGCGGAACAGCCCCAGCATTTT. The gene calls are TRBV19 and TRBJ1-5, with 8 bases identical to TRBD1. The CDR3 is 15 residues long. Germline V gives CDR1 LNHDA, CDR2 SQIVND (reference sequence). The J segment lost 7 bases and the V segment lost 8 bases, leaving 13 bases of the junction unmatched.

The rearrangement links TRBV2 to TRBJ1-1; D gene uncertain. The V gene's germline CDR1 is SNHLY and CDR2 FYNNEI. With 6 bases removed from V and 4 bases from J, the gap between germline ends came to 9 bases. The CDR3 sequence is 12 residues long. Here the CDR3 DNA reads TGTGCCAGCAGGGACGGGGTCACTGAAGCTTTCTTT. Its protein is CASRDGVTEAFF.

J is TRBJ2-3 and V is TRBV6-6, with unresolved D. In germline, CDR1 is MNHNY, CDR2 SVGAGI (reference sequence). The V and J ends lost 4 bases and 6 bases respectively, with 17 bases between them. This CDR3 has 15 residues. CDR3 sequence (DNA): TGTGCCAGCAGTTCCCCCGGATCCCCGGAGGATACGCAGTATTTT. Translating it yields CASSSPGSPEDTQYF.

The table lists this clone with a few counts. The CDR3 reads CASSWGSNYGYTF. The CDR3 coding sequence is TGCGCCAGCAGCTGGGGGTCCAACTATGGCTACACCTTC. J is TRBJ1-2 and V is TRBV5-1; D perhaps matches TRBD1 (5 bases). The CDR3 consists of 13 residues. Trimming took off 3 bases at V and 2 bases at J, with 8 bases between the two ends. Germline V gene data show CDR1 as SGHRS and CDR2 as YFSETQ.

The V and J genes are TRBV7-9 and TRBJ2-7; TRBD1 aligns across 9 bases. Trimming took 5 bases from V and 3 from J; bases not matched to a gene: 17. CDR1 SEHNR and CDR2 FQNEAQ come from the germline V gene (reference sequence). This CDR3 has 18 amino acids. CDR3 loop: CASSVGQGFLGLNYEQYF. The DNA of the CDR3 is TGTGCCAGCAGCGTGGGACAGGGATTTTTGGGGTTAAACTACGAGCAGTACTTC.